The 30 T cell receptor beta chains listed next were all sequenced from one sample in a study of shared clonotypes between healthy human individuals. CD8 cells classed as naive were CD45RO-negative and positively selected for CCR7, excluding terminally differentiated effector memory CD45RA+ cells. The table came from immunoSEQ multiplex PCR; TCRdb's copy has only in-frame clones and leaves some out. The sample records under 700,000 clones, about 95% being singletons. The specimen sequenced was naive CD8+ T cells sorted from blood. These receptors were collected from a woman aged 30 to 39 in good health.

The V gene is TRBV28, the J gene TRBJ2-7, with TRBD1 identical over 11 bases. CDR1 is MDHEN and CDR2 is SYDVKM in the germline V gene. V was pared by 5 bases and J by 6 bases, with 6 bases of the junction left unmatched. The CDR3 sequence is 14 residues long. The CDR3 DNA sequence: TGTGCCAGCAGTCCCCGGGACAGGGGGATCGAGCAGTACTTC. It yields the protein CASSPRDRGIEQYF.

This chain links TRBV7-2 with TRBJ1-1; D uncertain. Germline CDR1 and CDR2: SGHTA and FQGNSA. Trimming removed 1 base at V and 6 bases at J, with 12 bases between. The CDR3 spans 14 residues. The CDR3 region has the DNA TGTGCCAGCAGCTTAGAAGACCTTTGGGCTGAAGCTTTCTTT. It translates to CASSLEDLWAEAFF.

The genes are TRBV11-2 and TRBJ2-3; D call uncertain. Trimming left V 1 base short and J 0 bases short, with 8 bases between. This CDR3 has 15 residues. The germline CDR1 and CDR2 sequences are SGHAT and FQNNGV. This CDR3 reads CASSLGWASTDTQYF. The DNA for the CDR3 is TGTGCCAGCAGCTTAGGGTGGGCAAGCACAGATACGCAGTATTTT.

The chain carries TRBV9 and TRBJ2-1; 10 bases match TRBD2. The CDR3 extends over 16 amino acids. Looked up from germline, CDR1 is SGDLS and CDR2 is YYNGEE. Losses at the gene ends were 3 bases for V and 4 bases for J; bases not matched to a gene: 7. For the CDR3, the DNA is TGTGCCAGCAGCGCCAGCGGGAGGGCAACTTACAATGAGCAGTTCTTC. Its protein is CASSASGRATYNEQFF. The full variable domain, with the rest looked up from reference TRBV9 and TRBJ2-1, is DSGVTQTPKHLITATGQRVTLRCSPRSGDLSVYWYQQSLDQGLQFLIQYYNGEERAKGNILERFSAQQFPDLHSELNLSSLELGDSALYFCASSASGRATYNEQFFGPGTRLTVL.

As regards this clone: Within the sample, other DNA sequences also encode this same CDR3. CDR3 sequence: CASSYDRGYEQYF. CDR3 DNA sequence: TGCGCCAGCAGTTATGACAGGGGCTACGAGCAGTACTTC. The gene calls are TRBV5-1 and TRBJ2-7, with 8 bases that match TRBD1. The length of the CDR3 is 13 residues. Per germline, CDR1 SGHRS and CDR2 YFSETQ. After removal of 5 bases from V and 3 bases from J, the junction contained 4 bases not matched to a gene.

The chain is built from TRBV6-4 and TRBJ1-1; D is ambiguous. Per germline, CDR1 MRHNA and CDR2 SNTAGT. The CDR3 is 14 amino acids. Trimming left V 2 bases short and J 1 base short, with 8 bases between. The CDR3 coding sequence is TGTGCCAGCAGTGACAACGACCGGAACACTGAAGCTTTCTTT. Translation gives CASSDNDRNTEAFF.

V usage is TRBV25-1 and J usage is TRBJ2-7; 7 bases align to TRBD1. CDR1 and CDR2 from the germline V gene are MGHDK and SYGVNS. This CDR3 has 14 residues. Trimming removed 5 bases from V and 2 bases from J; junction bases left unmatched: 6. CDR3 sequence (DNA): TGTGCCAGCAGTAGTATACAGGGGACCTACGAGCAGTACTTC. Its protein is CASSSIQGTYEQYF.

The chain couples TRBV19 to TRBJ1-1; 8 nucleotides agree with TRBD1. The V gene's germline CDR1 is LNHDA and CDR2 SQIVND (reference sequence). The CDR3 covers 18 residues. V dropped 4 bases and J dropped 0; count of bases not matched to a gene: 13. CDR3 sequence: CASSKQRRTGSLNTEAFF. CDR3 DNA sequence: TGTGCCAGTAGTAAACAAAGACGGACAGGGTCGTTGAACACTGAAGCTTTCTTT.

The CDR3 protein is CASSQDGRGLRKLFF. The CDR3, as DNA: TGCGCCAGCAGCCAAGACGGCAGGGGCCTTCGAAAACTGTTTTTT. The chain recombines TRBV4-1 with TRBJ1-4; D is possibly TRBD1 (6 bases). This CDR3 contains 15 residues. The V end lost 0 bases, the J end lost 10 bases, and 15 bases lay between the germline ends. Germline V CDR1 and CDR2: MGHRA, YSYEKL.

This rearrangement joins TRBV29-1 to TRBJ1-1, with D unresolved. Deletions cut 0 bases from V and 0 bases from J, with 11 bases between. This CDR3 has 15 amino acids. Germline V CDR1 and CDR2: SQVTM, ANQGSEA. The CDR3 reads CSVEDVSQMNTEAFF. CDR3 nucleotide sequence: TGCAGCGTTGAAGATGTTAGCCAGATGAACACTGAAGCTTTCTTT.

The CDR3 sequence: CASSLSAHEQYF. In nucleotides, the CDR3 is TGTGCCAGCAGCTTATCTGCCCACGAGCAGTACTTC. This chain uses TRBV13 with TRBJ2-7; the D is unclear. The V end was cut by 2 bases, the J end by 5 bases, with 7 bases between. Germline V CDR1 and CDR2: PRHDT, FYEKMQ (reference sequence). The CDR3 is made up of 12 amino acids. Looking up the rest from reference TRBV13 and TRBJ2-7 gives the full variable domain: AAGVIQSPRHLIKEKRETATLKCYPIPRHDTVYWYQQGPGQDPQFLISFYEKMQSDKGSIPDRFSAQQFSDYHSELNMSSLELGDSALYFCASSLSAHEQYFGPGTRLTVT.

This sequence joins TRBV14 and TRBJ2-3; D is unresolved. V lost 0 bases and J lost 4, with 8 bases in between. The CDR3 totals 14 residues. Germline V gives CDR1 SGHDN, CDR2 FVKESK. CDR3 amino acids: CASSQDGLADTQYF. The DNA for the CDR3 is TGTGCCAGCAGCCAAGACGGCCTAGCAGATACGCAGTATTTT.

The CDR3 coding sequence is TGTGCCAGCAGCTTAATACCGGCGCGGGAGCAGTTCTTC. Its protein is CASSLIPAREQFF. The chain carries TRBV11-2 and TRBJ2-1, with D hard to call. V gave up 2 bases and J gave up 10 bases, with 12 bases separating them. This CDR3 has 13 amino acids. Looked up from germline, CDR1 is SGHAT and CDR2 is FQNNGV.

The J gene is TRBJ1-5, the V gene TRBV19; the D is unclear. The germline V and J ends were trimmed by 11 bases and 1 base, with 21 bases remaining between them. In germline, CDR1 is LNHDA, CDR2 SQIVND (reference sequence). This CDR3 comprises 16 residues. The CDR3 DNA follows: TGTGCCCAAATCCCGTTAGGGTCTACCAGCAATCAGCCCCAGCATTTT. This sequence encodes CAQIPLGSTSNQPQHF.

The gene calls are TRBV27 and TRBJ2-1; possibly TRBD2 for D (5 bases). Trimming shortened V by 3 bases and J by 4 bases, and 10 bases separated the two germline ends. Germline CDR1 and CDR2: MNHEY and SMNVEV (reference sequence). This CDR3 has 14 amino acids. The CDR3 DNA is TGTGCCAGCAGTTTCGGGGTTGGATACAATGAGCAGTTCTTC. This sequence encodes CASSFGVGYNEQFF.

The CDR3 DNA follows: TGTGCCAGCAGTTACTTGACTAGCAGATACAATGAGCAGTTCTTC. The encoded protein is CASSYLTSRYNEQFF. V is TRBV28 and J is TRBJ2-1, with 7 bases lining up with TRBD2. V was pared by 4 bases and J by 4 bases, with 7 bases of the junction left unmatched. CDR1 and CDR2 (germline): MDHEN, SYDVKM. The CDR3 is 15 residues long. The complete variable domain, with remaining parts taken from reference TRBV28 and TRBJ2-1, reads DVKVTQSSRYLVKRTGEKVFLECVQDMDHENMFWYRQDPGLGLRLIYFSYDVKMKEKGDIPEGYSVSREKKERFSLILESASTNQTSMYLCASSYLTSRYNEQFFGPGTRLTVL.

This chain joins TRBV5-4 and TRBJ1-1, with D maybe TRBD1 (6 bases). Germline CDR1 and CDR2: SGHNT and YYREEE (reference sequence). V shed 1 base and J shed 4 bases, with 14 bases lying between them. This CDR3 has 15 amino acids. The CDR3: CASSLMKGVSTEAFF. The DNA for the CDR3 is TGTGCCAGCAGCTTGATGAAGGGGGTGAGCACTGAAGCTTTCTTT.

V and J are TRBV6-4 and TRBJ1-5, with a weak D call TRBD1 (5 bases). Trimming stripped 8 bases from V and 0 bases from J, with 20 bases between. The V gene's germline CDR1 is MRHNA and CDR2 SNTAGT. The CDR3 covers 17 residues. The CDR3 protein is CASHSHSGQISNQPQHF. Written as DNA, the CDR3 is TGTGCCAGCCACTCCCACTCGGGGCAGATTAGCAATCAGCCCCAGCATTTT.

CDR3 nucleotide sequence: TGTGCCAGCAGTTCGGGACAGGTGGGCTACGAGCAGTACTTC. It codes for CASSSGQVGYEQYF. V usage is TRBV27 and J usage is TRBJ2-7, with TRBD1 matching 8 bases. This CDR3 is 14 amino acids long. V lost 4 bases, J lost 3 bases, and 5 bases stayed unmatched. CDR1 and CDR2 (germline): MNHEY, SMNVEV (reference sequence).

The CDR3 bases are TGTGCCAGCAGCAAAGTCATGGCCAGTAGCAGGGATCAGCCCCAGCATTTT. This translates into CASSKVMASSRDQPQHF. The rearrangement links TRBV21-1 to TRBJ1-5; the DNA was not compared with TRBD1, the D call given in the table. TRBV21-1 is labeled a pseudogene. This CDR3 comprises 17 residues.

This clone occurred once. The V gene is TRBV12-5, the J gene TRBJ2-3; D gene uncertain. The CDR3 runs to 15 residues. V lost 4 bases, J lost 2 bases, and 13 bases lay in between. Germline V gene data show CDR1 as LGHNT and CDR2 as FRNRAP. CDR3 nucleotides: TGTGCTAGTGGTTCTTATGGCGGCCTCACAGATACGCAGTATTTT. It codes for CASGSYGGLTDTQYF. Full variable domain (missing parts from reference TRBV12-5 and TRBJ2-3): DARVTQTPRHKVTEMGQEVTMRCQPILGHNTVFWYRQTMMQGLELLAYFRNRAPLDDSGMPKDRFSAEMPDATLATLKIQPSEPRDSAVYFCASGSYGGLTDTQYFGPGTRLTVL.

The CDR3 DNA sequence: TGTGCCAGCAGTTCTGGACGCCAGGCCCCTGAAGCTTTCTTT. This sequence encodes CASSSGRQAPEAFF. This rearrangement joins TRBV28 to TRBJ1-1, with D uncertain. Trimming pared 4 bases from V and 6 bases from J, leaving 15 bases between. From germline, CDR1 is MDHEN and CDR2 SYDVKM. The CDR3 covers 14 residues.

This chain connects TRBV7-8 to TRBJ1-1; D ambiguous. Germline V gene sequence: CDR1 SGHVS, CDR2 FQNEAQ. The CDR3 contains 13 residues. V was pared by 5 bases and J by 3 bases, with 10 bases between. The CDR3 sequence: CASSLHGYTEAFF. The CDR3 bases are TGTGCCAGCAGCCTTCACGGGTACACTGAAGCTTTCTTT.

The chain has TRBV4-1 and TRBJ2-1, with D perhaps matching TRBD2 (5 bases). Germline V gene lookup returns CDR1 MGHRA and CDR2 YSYEKL. This CDR3 is built from 19 residues. V was clipped by 0 bases and J by 7 bases, with 25 bases between them. This CDR3 is CASSQEGGVAWGSINEQFF. DNA for the CDR3: TGCGCCAGCAGCCAAGAAGGAGGAGTGGCTTGGGGTAGTATAAATGAGCAGTTCTTC.

The V call is TRBV5-4, the J call TRBJ2-1, with 8 bases lining up with TRBD1. This CDR3 has 15 residues. V lost 0 bases, J lost 9 bases, and 8 bases stayed unmatched. The germline gives CDR1 SGHNT, CDR2 YYREEE (reference sequence). The CDR3, as DNA: TGTGCCAGCAGCTTGGGGGGGACAGGCTATGCTGAGCAGTTCTTC. This translates into CASSLGGTGYAEQFF.

The chain uses TRBV28 and TRBJ2-5; the D gene is possibly TRBD2 (5 bases). The J call may be in error: the DNA end matches TRBJ2-7 better. This CDR3 region has 11 residues. Germline-derived CDR1 and CDR2 are MDHEN and SYDVKM. CDR3 region: CASTQGGEQYF. The CDR3 nucleotides read TGTGCCAGCACCCAAGGAGGCGAGCAGTACTTC.

The rearrangement joins TRBV7-9 to TRBJ2-2; no clear D gene. Germline loops: CDR1 SEHNR, CDR2 FQNEAQ (reference sequence). This CDR3 spans 16 amino acids. The V end lost 2 bases, the J end lost 5 bases, and 15 bases lay between the germline ends. CDR3 amino acids: CASSLILGRSTGELFF. The DNA of the CDR3 is TGTGCCAGCAGCTTAATTCTGGGCAGATCGACCGGGGAGCTGTTTTTT.

This chain links TRBV11-2 with TRBJ2-7; tentative D call: TRBD2 (6 bases). The CDR3 extends over 14 amino acids. Trimming stripped 7 bases from V and 0 bases from J, with 13 bases between. CDR1 SGHAT and CDR2 FQNNGV come from the germline V gene. In nucleotides, the CDR3 is TGTGCCAGCACCCATAGGGGAGGCTCCTACGAGCAGTACTTC. This encodes CASTHRGGSYEQYF.

CDR3: CSVEGARLSATQYF. The CDR3 DNA reads as TGCAGCGTTGAAGGGGCCCGGTTGTCGGCTACGCAGTATTTT. The J gene is TRBJ2-3, the V gene TRBV29-1; D is unresolved. The CDR3 has 14 amino acids. The germline V gene has CDR1 SQVTM and CDR2 ANQGSEA. Trimming stripped 1 base from V and 8 bases from J, with 16 bases between.

The chain recombines TRBV18 with TRBJ2-7, with a tentative D call TRBD1 (5 bases). The CDR3 covers 15 residues. Germline-derived CDR1 and CDR2 are KGHSH and LQKENI. The V end lost 2 bases, the J end lost 3 bases, and 14 bases lay between the germline ends. DNA of the CDR3: TGTGCCAGCTCACCAGGGCTTCAGGGCGGCTACGAGCAGTACTTC. This codes for CASSPGLQGGYEQYF. The full variable domain, rest sourced from reference TRBV18 and TRBJ2-7, is NAGVMQNPRHLVRRRGQEARLRCSPMKGHSHVYWYRQLPEEGLKFMVYLQKENIIDESGMPKERFSAEFPKEGPSILRIQQVVRGDSAAYFCASSPGLQGGYEQYFGPGTRLTVT.